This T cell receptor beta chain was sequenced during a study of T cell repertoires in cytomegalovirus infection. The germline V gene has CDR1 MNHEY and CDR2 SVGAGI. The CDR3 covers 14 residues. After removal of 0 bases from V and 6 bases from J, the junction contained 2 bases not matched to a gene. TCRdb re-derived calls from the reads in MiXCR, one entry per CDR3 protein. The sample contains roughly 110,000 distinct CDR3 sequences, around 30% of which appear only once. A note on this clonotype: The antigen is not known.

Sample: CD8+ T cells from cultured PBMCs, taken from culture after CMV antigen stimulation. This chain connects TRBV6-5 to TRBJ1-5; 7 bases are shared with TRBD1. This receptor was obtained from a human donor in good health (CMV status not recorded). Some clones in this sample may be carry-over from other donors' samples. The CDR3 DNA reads TGTGCCAGCAGTTACTCAGGGGGCGTTCAGCCCCAGCATTTT. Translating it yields CASSYSGGVQPQHF.